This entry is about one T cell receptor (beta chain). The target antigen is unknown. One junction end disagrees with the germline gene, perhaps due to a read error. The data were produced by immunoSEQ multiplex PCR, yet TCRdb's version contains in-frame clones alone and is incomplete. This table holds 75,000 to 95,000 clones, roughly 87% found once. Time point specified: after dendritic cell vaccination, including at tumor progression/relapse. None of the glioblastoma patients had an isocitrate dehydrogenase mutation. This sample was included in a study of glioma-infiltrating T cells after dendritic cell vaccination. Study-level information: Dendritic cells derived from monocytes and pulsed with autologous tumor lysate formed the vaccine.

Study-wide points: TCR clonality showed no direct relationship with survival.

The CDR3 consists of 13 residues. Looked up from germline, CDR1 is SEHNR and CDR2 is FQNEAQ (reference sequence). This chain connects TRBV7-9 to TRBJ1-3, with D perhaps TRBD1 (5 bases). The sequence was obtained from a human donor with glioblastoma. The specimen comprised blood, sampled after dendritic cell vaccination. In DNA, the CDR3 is TGTGCCAGCAGCTATCAAGGGGAAGGTCAAAACGCCTTT. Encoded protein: CASSYQGEGQNAF. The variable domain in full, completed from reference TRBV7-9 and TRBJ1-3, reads DTGVSQNPRHKITKRGQNVTFRCDPISEHNRLYWYRQTLGQGPEFLTYFQNEAQLEKSRLLSDRFSAERPKGSFSTLEIQRTEQGDSAMYLCASSYQGEGQNAFGEGSWLTVV.